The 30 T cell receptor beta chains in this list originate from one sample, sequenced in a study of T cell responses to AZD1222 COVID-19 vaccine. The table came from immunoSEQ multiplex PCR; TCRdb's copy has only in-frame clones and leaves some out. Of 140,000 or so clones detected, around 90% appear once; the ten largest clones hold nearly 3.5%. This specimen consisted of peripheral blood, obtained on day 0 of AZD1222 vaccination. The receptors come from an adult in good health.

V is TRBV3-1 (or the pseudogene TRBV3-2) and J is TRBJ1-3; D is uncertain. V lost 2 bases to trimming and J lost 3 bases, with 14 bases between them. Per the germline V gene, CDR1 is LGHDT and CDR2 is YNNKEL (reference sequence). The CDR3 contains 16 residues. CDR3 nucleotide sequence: TGTGCCAGCAGCCAATATCGGCAACCCGGTGGAAACACCATATATTTT. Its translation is CASSQYRQPGGNTIYF.

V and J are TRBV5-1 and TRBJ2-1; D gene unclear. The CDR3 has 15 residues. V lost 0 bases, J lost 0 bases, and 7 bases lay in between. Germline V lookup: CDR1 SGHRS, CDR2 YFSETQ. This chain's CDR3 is CASSLEGSSYNEQFF. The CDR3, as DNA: TGCGCCAGCAGCTTGGAAGGAAGCTCCTACAATGAGCAGTTCTTC.

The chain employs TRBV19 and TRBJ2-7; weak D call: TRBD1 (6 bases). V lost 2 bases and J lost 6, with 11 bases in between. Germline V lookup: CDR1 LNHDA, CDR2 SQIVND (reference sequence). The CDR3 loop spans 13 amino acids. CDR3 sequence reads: CASSIMKGVEQYF. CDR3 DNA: TGTGCCAGTAGTATAATGAAGGGGGTCGAGCAGTACTTC.

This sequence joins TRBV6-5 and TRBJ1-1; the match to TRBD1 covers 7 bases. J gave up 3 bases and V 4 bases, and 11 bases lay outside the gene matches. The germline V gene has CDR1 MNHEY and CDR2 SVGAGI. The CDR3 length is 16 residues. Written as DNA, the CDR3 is TGTGCCAGCAGTTGGGGAGACAGGGTAGATTACACTGAAGCTTTCTTT. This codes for CASSWGDRVDYTEAFF.

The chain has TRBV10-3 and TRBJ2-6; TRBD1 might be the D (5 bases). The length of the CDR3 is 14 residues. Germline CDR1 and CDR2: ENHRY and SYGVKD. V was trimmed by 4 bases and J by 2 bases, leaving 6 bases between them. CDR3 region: CAISVGAGANVLTF. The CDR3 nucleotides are TGTGCCATCAGTGTAGGGGCTGGGGCCAACGTCCTGACTTTC.

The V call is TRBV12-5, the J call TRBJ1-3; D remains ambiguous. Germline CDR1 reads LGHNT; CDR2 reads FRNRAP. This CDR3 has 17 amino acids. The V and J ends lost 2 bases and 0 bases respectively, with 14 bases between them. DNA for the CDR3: TGTGCTAGTGGTTTGAACTCGGCAGCCTCCTCTGGAAACACCATATATTTT. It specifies CASGLNSAASSGNTIYF.

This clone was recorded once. The CDR3 DNA reads as TGTGCCAGCAGTGACACTAGTCCGGCGGGATACAATGAGCAGTTCTTC. Its translation is CASSDTSPAGYNEQFF. V usage is TRBV6-4 and J usage is TRBJ2-1, with TRBD2 as a possible D gene (6 bases). CDR1 is MRHNA and CDR2 is SNTAGT in the germline V gene. The CDR3 spans 16 residues. Trimming took 2 bases from V and 4 from J, leaving 15 bases between them.

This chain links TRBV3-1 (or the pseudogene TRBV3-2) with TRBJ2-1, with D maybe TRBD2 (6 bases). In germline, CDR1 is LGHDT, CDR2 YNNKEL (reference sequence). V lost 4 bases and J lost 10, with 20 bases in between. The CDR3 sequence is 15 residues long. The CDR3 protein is CASSPERVGVSEQFF. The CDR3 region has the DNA TGTGCCAGCAGCCCTGAGCGGGTCGGTGTTTCGGAGCAGTTCTTC.

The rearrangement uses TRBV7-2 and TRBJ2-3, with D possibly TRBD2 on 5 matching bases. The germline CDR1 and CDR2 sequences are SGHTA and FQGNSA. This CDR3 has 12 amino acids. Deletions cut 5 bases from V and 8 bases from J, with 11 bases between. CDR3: CASSRGQFTQYF. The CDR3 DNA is TGTGCCAGCAGCCGGGGTCAGTTTACGCAGTATTTT.

The CDR3 reads CASSPRGGINGYTF. The CDR3 DNA reads TGTGCCAGCAGCCCCCGAGGGGGGATAAATGGCTACACCTTC. The chain uses TRBV28 and TRBJ1-2; perhaps TRBD1 as D (6 bases). This CDR3 is built from 14 residues. Germline V gene data show CDR1 as MDHEN and CDR2 as SYDVKM. Trimming left V 6 bases short and J 6 bases short, with 17 bases between.

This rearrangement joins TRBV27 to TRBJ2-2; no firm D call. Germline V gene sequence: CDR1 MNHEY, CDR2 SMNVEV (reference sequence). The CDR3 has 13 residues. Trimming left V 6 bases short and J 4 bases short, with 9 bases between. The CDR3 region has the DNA TGTGCCAGCAGGAGTATCAGCACCGGGGAGCTGTTTTTT. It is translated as CASRSISTGELFF.

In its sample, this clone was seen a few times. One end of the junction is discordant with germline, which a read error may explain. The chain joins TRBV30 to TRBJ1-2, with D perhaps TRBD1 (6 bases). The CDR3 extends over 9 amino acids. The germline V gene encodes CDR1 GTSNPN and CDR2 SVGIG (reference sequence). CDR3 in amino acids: CAHPRGQPF. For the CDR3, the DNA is TGTGCCCACCCACGGGGGCAGCCCTTC.

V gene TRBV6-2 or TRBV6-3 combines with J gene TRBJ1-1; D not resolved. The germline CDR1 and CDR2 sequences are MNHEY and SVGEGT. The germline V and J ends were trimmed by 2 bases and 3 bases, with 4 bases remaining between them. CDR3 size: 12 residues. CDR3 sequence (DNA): TGTGCCAGCAGTTACGTGGACACTGAAGCTTTCTTT. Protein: CASSYVDTEAFF.

CDR3 nucleotide sequence: TGTGCCTGGATGGCGGGAGCTTTGGATGAGCAGTTCTTC. It codes for CAWMAGALDEQFF. The V call is TRBV30, the J call TRBJ2-1, with TRBD2 matching 7 bases. Germline V gene sequence: CDR1 GTSNPN, CDR2 SVGIG (reference sequence). This CDR3 is 13 amino acids long. J was trimmed by 8 bases and V by 4 bases; bases with no gene match: 8.

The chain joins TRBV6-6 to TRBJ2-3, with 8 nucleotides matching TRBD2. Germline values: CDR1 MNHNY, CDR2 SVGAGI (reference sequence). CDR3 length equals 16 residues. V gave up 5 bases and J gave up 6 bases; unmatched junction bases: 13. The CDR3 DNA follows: TGTGCCAGCAGTGCACCTAGCGGGTTGGTAGGGGATACGCAGTATTTT. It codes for CASSAPSGLVGDTQYF.

CDR3 sequence: CASSPGLAGVQYF. CDR3 sequence (DNA): TGTGCCAGCAGCCCGGGACTAGCGGGAGTGCAGTACTTC. The V and J genes are TRBV12-3 or TRBV12-4 and TRBJ2-7; 14 bases are shared with TRBD2. Unmatched junction bases numbered 4, after V lost 6 bases and J lost 9 bases. The CDR3 covers 13 residues.

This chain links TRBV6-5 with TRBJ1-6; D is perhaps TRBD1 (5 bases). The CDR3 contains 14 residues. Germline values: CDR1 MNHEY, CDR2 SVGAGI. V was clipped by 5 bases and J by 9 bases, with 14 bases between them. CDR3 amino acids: CASSQTAGGSPLHF. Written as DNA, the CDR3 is TGTGCCAGCAGTCAGACAGCCGGAGGTTCACCCCTCCACTTT.

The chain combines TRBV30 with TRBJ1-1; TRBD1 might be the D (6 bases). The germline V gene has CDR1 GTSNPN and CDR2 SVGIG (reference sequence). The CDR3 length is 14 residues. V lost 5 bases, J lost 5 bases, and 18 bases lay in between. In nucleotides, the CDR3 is TGTGCCTGGGGTAGGCAGGGGATGAGGACTGAAGCTTTCTTT. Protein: CAWGRQGMRTEAFF.

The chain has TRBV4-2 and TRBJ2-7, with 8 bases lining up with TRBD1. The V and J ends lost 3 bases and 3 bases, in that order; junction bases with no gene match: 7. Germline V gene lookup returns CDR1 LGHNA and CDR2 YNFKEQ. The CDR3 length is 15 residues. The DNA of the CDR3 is TGTGCCAGCAGCCAGACGCGCGGGACAGGCTACGAGCAGTACTTC. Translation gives CASSQTRGTGYEQYF.

The CDR3 nucleotides read TGTGCCAGCAGCCAACCCGGGACAGGGGACTATGGCTACACCTTC. The encoded protein is CASSQPGTGDYGYTF. This chain links TRBV3-1 (or the pseudogene TRBV3-2) with TRBJ1-2; 10 bases match TRBD1. In germline, CDR1 is LGHDT, CDR2 YNNKEL (reference sequence). This CDR3 has 15 amino acids. With V trimmed by 2 bases and J by 3 bases, 3 bases remained unmatched.

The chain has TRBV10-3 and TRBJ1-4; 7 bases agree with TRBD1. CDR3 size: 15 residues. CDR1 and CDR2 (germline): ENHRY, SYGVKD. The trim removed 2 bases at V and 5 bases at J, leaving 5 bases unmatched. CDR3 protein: CAISETPGQNEKLFF. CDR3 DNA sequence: TGTGCCATCAGTGAGACCCCGGGACAGAATGAAAAACTGTTTTTT.

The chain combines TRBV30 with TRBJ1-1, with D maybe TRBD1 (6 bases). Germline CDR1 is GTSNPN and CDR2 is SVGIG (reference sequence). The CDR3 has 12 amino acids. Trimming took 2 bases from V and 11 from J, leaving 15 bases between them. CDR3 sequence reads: CAWSRRGVGAFF. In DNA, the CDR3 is TGTGCCTGGAGTAGGAGGGGGGTTGGGGCTTTCTTT. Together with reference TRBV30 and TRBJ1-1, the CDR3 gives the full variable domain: SQTIHQWPATLVQPVGSPLSLECTVEGTSNPNLYWYRQAAGRGLQLLFYSVGIGQISSEVPQNLSASRPQDRQFILSSKKLLLSDSGFYLCAWSRRGVGAFFGQGTRLTVV.

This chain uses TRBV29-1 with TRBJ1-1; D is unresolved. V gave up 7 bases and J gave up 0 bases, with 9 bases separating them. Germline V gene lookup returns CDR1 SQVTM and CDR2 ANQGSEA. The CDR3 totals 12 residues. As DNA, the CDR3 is TGCAGCGGCGGAAGGATGAACACTGAAGCTTTCTTT. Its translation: CSGGRMNTEAFF.

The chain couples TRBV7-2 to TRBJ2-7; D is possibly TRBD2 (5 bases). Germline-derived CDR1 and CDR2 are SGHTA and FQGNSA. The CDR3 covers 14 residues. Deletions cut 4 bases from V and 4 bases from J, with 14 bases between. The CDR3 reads CASSYKGGSYEQYF. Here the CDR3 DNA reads TGTGCCAGCAGCTATAAAGGTGGGAGTTACGAGCAGTACTTC.

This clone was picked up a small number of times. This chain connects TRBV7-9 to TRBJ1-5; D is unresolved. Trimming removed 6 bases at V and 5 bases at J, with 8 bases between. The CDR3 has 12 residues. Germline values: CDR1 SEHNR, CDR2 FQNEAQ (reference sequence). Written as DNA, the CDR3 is TGTGCCAGCAGTGACGGGGATCAGCCCCAGCATTTT. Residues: CASSDGDQPQHF.

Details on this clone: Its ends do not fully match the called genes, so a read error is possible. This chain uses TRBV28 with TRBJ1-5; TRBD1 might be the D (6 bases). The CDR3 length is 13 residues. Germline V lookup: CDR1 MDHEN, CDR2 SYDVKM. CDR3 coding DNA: TGTGCCAGCAGCCTACAGGGAAATCGGCCCCAGCATTTT. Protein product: CASSLQGNRPQHF.

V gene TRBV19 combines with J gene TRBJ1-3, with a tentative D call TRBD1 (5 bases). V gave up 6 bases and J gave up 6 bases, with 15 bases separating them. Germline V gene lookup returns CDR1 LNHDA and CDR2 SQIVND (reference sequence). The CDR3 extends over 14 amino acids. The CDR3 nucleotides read TGTGCCAGTAGCCCGCGGGGGAAGGAAAACACCATATATTTT. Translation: CASSPRGKENTIYF.

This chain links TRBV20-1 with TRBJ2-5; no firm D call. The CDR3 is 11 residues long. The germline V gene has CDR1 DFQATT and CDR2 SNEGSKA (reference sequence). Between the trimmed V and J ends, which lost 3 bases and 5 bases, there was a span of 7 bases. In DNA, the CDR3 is TGCAGTGCTAGGAGTCTGGAGACCCAGTACTTC. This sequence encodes CSARSLETQYF.

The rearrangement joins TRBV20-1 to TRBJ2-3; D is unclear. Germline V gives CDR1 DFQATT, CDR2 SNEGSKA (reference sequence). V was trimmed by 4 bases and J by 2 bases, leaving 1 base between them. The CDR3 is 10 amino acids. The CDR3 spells CSATTDTQYF. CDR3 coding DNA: TGCAGTGCTACCACAGATACGCAGTATTTT.

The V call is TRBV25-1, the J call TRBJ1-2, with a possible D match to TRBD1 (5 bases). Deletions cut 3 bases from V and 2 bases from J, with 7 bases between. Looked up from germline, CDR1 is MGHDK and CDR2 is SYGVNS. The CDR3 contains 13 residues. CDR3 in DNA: TGTGCCAGCAGTGATAGGGGAAACTATGGCTACACCTTC. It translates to CASSDRGNYGYTF.